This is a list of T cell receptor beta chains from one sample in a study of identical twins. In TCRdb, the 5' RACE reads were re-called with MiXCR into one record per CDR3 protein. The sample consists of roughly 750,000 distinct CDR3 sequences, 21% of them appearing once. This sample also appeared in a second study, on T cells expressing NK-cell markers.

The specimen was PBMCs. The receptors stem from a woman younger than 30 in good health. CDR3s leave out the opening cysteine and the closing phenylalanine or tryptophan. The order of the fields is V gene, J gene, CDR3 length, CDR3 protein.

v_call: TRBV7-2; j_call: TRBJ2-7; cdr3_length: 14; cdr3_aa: ASSLARGTGIYEQY
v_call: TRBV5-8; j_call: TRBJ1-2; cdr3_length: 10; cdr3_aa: ASSVAWLGYT
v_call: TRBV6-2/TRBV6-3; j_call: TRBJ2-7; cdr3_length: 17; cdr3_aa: ASSSSGQGAGTRRSEQY
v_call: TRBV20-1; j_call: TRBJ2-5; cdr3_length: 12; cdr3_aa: SAKSPGARETQY
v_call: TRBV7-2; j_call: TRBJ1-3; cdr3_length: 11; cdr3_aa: ASTQGGGNTIY
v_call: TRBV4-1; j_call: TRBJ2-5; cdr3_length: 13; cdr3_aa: ASSPQPGERETQY
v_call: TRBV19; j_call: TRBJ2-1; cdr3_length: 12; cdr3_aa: ASTISAPNNEQF
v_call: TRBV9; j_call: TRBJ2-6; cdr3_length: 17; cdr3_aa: ASSVVPGGGWFGANVLT
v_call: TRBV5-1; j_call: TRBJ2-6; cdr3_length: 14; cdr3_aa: ASSLGGASGANVLT
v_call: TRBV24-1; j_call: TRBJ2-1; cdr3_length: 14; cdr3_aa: ATSGTSVSSYNEQF
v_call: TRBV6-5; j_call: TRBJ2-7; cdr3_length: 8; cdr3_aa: ASKGVEQY
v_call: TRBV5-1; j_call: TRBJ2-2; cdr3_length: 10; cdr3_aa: ASSSDVGELF
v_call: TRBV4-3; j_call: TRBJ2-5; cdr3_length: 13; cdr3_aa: ASSQDWVMQQTQY
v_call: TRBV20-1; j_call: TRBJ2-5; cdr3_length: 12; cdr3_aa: SAKLGTSEETQY
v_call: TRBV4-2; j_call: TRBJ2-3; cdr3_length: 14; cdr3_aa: ARGPGLAGVTDTQY
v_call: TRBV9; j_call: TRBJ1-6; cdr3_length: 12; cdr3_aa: ASSVGDNRAPLH
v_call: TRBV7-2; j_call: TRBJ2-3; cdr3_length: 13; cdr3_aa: ASSWDRVFTDTQY
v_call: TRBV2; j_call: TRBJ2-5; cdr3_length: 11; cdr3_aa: ASKRQLQETQY
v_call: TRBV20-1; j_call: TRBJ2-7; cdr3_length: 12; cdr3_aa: SATRLAEHYEQY
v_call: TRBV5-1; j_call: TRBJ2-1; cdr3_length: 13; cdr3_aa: ASSSGTVSYNEQF
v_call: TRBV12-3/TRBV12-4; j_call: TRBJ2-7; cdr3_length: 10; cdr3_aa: ASSLSRFKQY
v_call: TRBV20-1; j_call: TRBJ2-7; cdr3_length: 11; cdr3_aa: SAILAGVYEQY